The 8 T cell receptor beta chains listed next were all sequenced from one sample in a study of CD8 T cells in ankylosing spondylitis. TCRdb re-called the 5' RACE reads with MiXCR, one entry per CDR3 protein. The data show approximately 350,000 distinct CDR3 sequences, with 14% to 15% seen just once and 1.1% held by the top ten. The sample taken for sequencing was blood, either unsorted or a sorted T cell fraction (not recorded which). The source is a male donor with ankylosing spondylitis or in good health (not recorded which).

The chain links TRBV11-2 to TRBJ2-5; D is perhaps TRBD2 (7 bases). Per germline, CDR1 SGHAT and CDR2 FQNNGV. The ends were cut back, 2 bases at V and 5 bases at J, with 27 bases in the middle. The CDR3 loop spans 19 amino acids. The CDR3 DNA reads as TGTGCCAGCAGCTTAAGAATCTGGGTAGGGGGGGGGGCAGACGAGACCCAGTACTTC. Amino acids: CASSLRIWVGGGADETQYF. Supplemented by reference TRBV11-2 and TRBJ2-5, the full variable domain reads EAGVAQSPRYKIIEKRQSVAFWCNPISGHATLYWYQQILGQGPKLLIQFQNNGVVDDSQLPKDRFSAERLKGVDSTLKIQPAKLEDSAVYLCASSLRIWVGGGADETQYFGPGTRLLVL.

This clonotype came up once. This chain joins TRBV11-2 and TRBJ1-1; maybe TRBD1 (6 bases). Looked up from germline, CDR1 is SGHAT and CDR2 is FQNNGV. This CDR3 has 12 amino acids. The V and J ends lost 5 bases and 6 bases respectively, with 10 bases between them. CDR3 sequence (DNA): TGTGCCAGCAGCCCCGGACAGCCTGAAGCTTTCTTT. Its translation is CASSPGQPEAFF.

The chain combines TRBV14 with TRBJ2-7; D remains ambiguous. From germline, CDR1 is SGHDN and CDR2 FVKESK. Trimming cost V 0 bases and J 6 bases, with 12 bases left between them. The CDR3 has 14 residues. CDR3 bases: TGTGCCAGCAGCCAAGATCGTTTCCCGGCCGAGCAGTACTTC. Amino acids: CASSQDRFPAEQYF.

This chain uses TRBV6-1 with TRBJ1-2, with D perhaps TRBD1 (5 bases). Trimming left V 3 bases short and J 3 bases short, with 8 bases between. The CDR3 loop spans 13 amino acids. The germline gives CDR1 MNHNS, CDR2 SASEGT. In DNA, the CDR3 is TGTGCCAGCAGTGAGACGGGGGACTATGGCTACACCTTC. Its translation: CASSETGDYGYTF.

The rearrangement uses TRBV12-3 or TRBV12-4 and TRBJ2-3; 7 nucleotides match TRBD1. CDR3 length equals 15 residues. V was clipped by 5 bases and J by 3 bases; unmatched bases: 8. CDR3 protein: CASSLRGFGTDTQYF. In DNA form, the CDR3 reads TGTGCCAGCAGTCTCAGGGGGTTTGGGACAGATACGCAGTATTTT.

This chain joins TRBV13 and TRBJ2-2, with 13 bases that match TRBD2. This CDR3 has 16 amino acids. V lost 5 bases, J lost 6 bases, and 6 bases stayed unmatched. Germline lookup yields CDR1 PRHDT and CDR2 FYEKMQ (reference sequence). The CDR3 nucleotides are TGTGCCAGCAGCCGGACTAGCGGGAGTGGGTCCGGGGAGCTGTTTTTT. Protein: CASSRTSGSGSGELFF.

This clonotype came up many times. The V gene is TRBV4-1, the J gene TRBJ1-2; D remains ambiguous. Trimming took off 0 bases at V and 2 bases at J, with 4 bases between the two ends. The CDR3 runs to 13 residues. Germline values: CDR1 MGHRA, CDR2 YSYEKL. This chain's CDR3 is CASSQEGNYGYTF. The CDR3 DNA reads TGCGCCAGCAGCCAAGAAGGGAACTATGGCTACACCTTC.

Regarding this clonotype: The junction departs from germline at one end; a sequencing error may be responsible. The chain employs TRBV2 and TRBJ1-3, with D perhaps TRBD1 (5 bases). The CDR3 has 13 residues. Germline V gene lookup returns CDR1 SNHLY and CDR2 FYNNEI. Written as DNA, the CDR3 is TGTGCCAGCGTCCGGGGCTTGGGAAACACCATATATTTC. Its translation: CASVRGLGNTIYF.